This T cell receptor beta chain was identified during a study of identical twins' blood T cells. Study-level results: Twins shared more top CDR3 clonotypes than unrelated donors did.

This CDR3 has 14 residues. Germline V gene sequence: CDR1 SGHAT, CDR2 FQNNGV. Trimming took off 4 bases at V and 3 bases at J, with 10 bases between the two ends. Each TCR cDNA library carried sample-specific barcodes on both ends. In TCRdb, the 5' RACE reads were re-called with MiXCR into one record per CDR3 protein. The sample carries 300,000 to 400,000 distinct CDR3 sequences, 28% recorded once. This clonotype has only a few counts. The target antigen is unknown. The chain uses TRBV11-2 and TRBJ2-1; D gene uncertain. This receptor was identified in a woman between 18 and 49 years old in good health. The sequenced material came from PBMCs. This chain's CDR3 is CASSSLSRYNEQFF. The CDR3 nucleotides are TGTGCCAGCAGCTCCCTGTCCCGCTACAATGAGCAGTTCTTC.